One and the same sample provided the 26 T cell receptor beta chains below, sequenced in a study of tumor-infiltrating lymphocytes in oesophageal squamous cell carcinoma. From the PCR reads, TCRdb called clonotypes with MiXCR, one entry per CDR3 protein. The sample has approximately 20,000 distinct CDR3 sequences, around 40% seen once. The sequencing input was blood. The receptor set was obtained from a male donor with esophageal squamous cell carcinoma.

The V gene is TRBV7-6, the J gene TRBJ2-5; 9 bases fit TRBD2. Near its end, the DNA agrees better with TRBJ2-1, so the J call may be wrong. The CDR3 is 17 amino acids. Looked up from germline, CDR1 is SGHVS and CDR2 is FNYEAQ. The CDR3 region is CASSLGFWRGGSNEQFF. DNA for the CDR3: TGTGCCAGCAGCTTGGGATTCTGGCGGGGGGGCTCAAATGAGCAGTTCTTC.

In its sample, this clonotype ranks as medium-sized (0.01 to 0.1%). This chain uses TRBV7-3 with TRBJ2-1; the match to TRBD2 covers 8 bases. Germline values: CDR1 SGHTA, CDR2 FQGTGA. This CDR3 has 15 residues. J lost 3 bases, V lost 5 bases, and 6 bases had no gene match. The chain's CDR3 is CASSPTSGGYNEQFF. The CDR3 DNA follows: TGTGCCAGCAGCCCTACTAGCGGAGGCTACAATGAGCAGTTCTTC.

Comment on this clonotype: The junction departs from germline at one end; a sequencing error may be responsible. The chain links TRBV7-6 to TRBJ2-1; 8 bases line up with TRBD2. CDR3 length: 15 amino acids. CDR1 is SGHVS, CDR2 FNYEAQ, per germline. The CDR3 loop is CASSPLAAIYNEQFF. As DNA, the CDR3 is TGTGCTAGCAGCCCACTAGCGGCAATCTACAATGAGCAGTTCTTC.

The genes are TRBV6-1 and TRBJ2-1, with D tentatively TRBD1 (5 bases). Near its end, the DNA agrees better with TRBJ2-7, so the J call may be wrong. Germline CDR1 and CDR2: MNHNS and SASEGT. This CDR3 comprises 11 residues. CDR3 DNA: TGTGCCAGCAGGGGGCCCTACGAGCAGTACTTC. It is translated as CASRGPYEQYF.

In the case of this clonotype: This may be a read error, as it is one base from a much larger clone. The chain employs TRBV28 and TRBJ2-5; maybe TRBD2 (6 bases). Per germline, CDR1 MDHEN and CDR2 SYDVKM. CDR3 length: 11 residues. V dropped 4 bases and J dropped 13 bases, with 13 bases sitting between them. CDR3 coding DNA: TGTGCCAGCAGTTCAGGGACCGGGGGGTACTTC. As protein: CASSSGTGGYF.

The chain employs TRBV7-2 and TRBJ2-1; the D gene is possibly TRBD2 (6 bases). The CDR3 runs 15 residues. Germline V gene lookup returns CDR1 SGHTA and CDR2 FQGNSA. Trimming took 8 bases from V and 2 from J, leaving 16 bases between them. This CDR3 is CASGGFLSTYNEQFF. CDR3 coding DNA: TGTGCCAGCGGGGGGTTTCTTTCTACCTACAATGAGCAGTTCTTC.

V usage is TRBV30 and J usage is TRBJ2-1, with TRBD1 as a possible D gene (6 bases). CDR1 is GTSNPN, CDR2 SVGIG, per germline (reference sequence). CDR3 size: 12 residues. The V gene lost 4 bases and the J gene lost 10 bases, with 14 bases spanning the gap. CDR3: CAWNRETTEQFF. The CDR3 nucleotides read TGTGCCTGGAACAGGGAGACCACGGAGCAGTTCTTC.

By share, this clonotype counts as medium-sized. The chain joins TRBV6-6 to TRBJ2-5; D may correspond to TRBD1 or TRBD2 (5 bases each). The germline V gene has CDR1 MNHNY and CDR2 SVGAGI (reference sequence). This CDR3 has 14 residues. V lost 2 bases to trimming and J lost 7 bases, with 14 bases between them. CDR3 nucleotides: TGTGCCAGCAGTTACGCCGGGACCCCGGGGACCCAGTACTTC. Protein sequence: CASSYAGTPGTQYF.

A remark on this clonotype: Compared with germline, one end of the junction differs, possibly owing to a read error. The chain uses TRBV11-3 and TRBJ2-3, with D possibly matching TRBD1 (5 bases). TRBJ1-1 explains the end of the DNA better; the J call may be wrong. The CDR3 spans 13 residues. Germline V gives CDR1 SGHNT, CDR2 YENEEA. The CDR3 reads CATGATGNSEAFF. The CDR3 coding sequence is TGTGCCACCGGGGCGACGGGGAACAGTGAAGCTTTCTTT.

This clonotype was recorded once. The chain combines TRBV24-1 with TRBJ2-5, with 8 bases fitting TRBD1. The closer fit of TRBJ2-1 to the DNA end suggests the J call may be wrong. CDR1 is KGHDR, CDR2 SFDVKD, per germline. The length of the CDR3 is 14 residues. CDR3 loop: CATSAGGVHNEQFF. The CDR3 DNA follows: TGTGCCACCAGCGCAGGGGGCGTCCACAATGAGCAGTTCTTC.

In DNA form, the CDR3 reads TGTGCCAGCAGCTTAACACTGGACAGGGAGGGGGAGCAGTACTTC. It is translated as CASSLTLDREGEQYF. The J gene is TRBJ2-3, the V gene TRBV11-1; weak D call: TRBD1 (8 bases). Gene TRBJ2-7 matches the end of the DNA better, so the J call may be wrong. The CDR3 runs to 15 residues. Germline lookup yields CDR1 SGHAT and CDR2 FQDESV (reference sequence).

The chain couples TRBV11-2 to TRBJ2-5, with D possibly being TRBD1 (6 bases). The CDR3 has 14 residues. Trimming removed 8 bases at V and 11 bases at J, with 24 bases between. Germline V gives CDR1 SGHAT, CDR2 FQNNGV. The CDR3 reads CASRQGSSYNEQYF. CDR3 sequence (DNA): TGTGCCAGCCGGCAGGGGTCTTCCTACAATGAGCAGTACTTC.

This clonotype was counted ten times or more. The CDR3 carries no conserved terminal phenylalanine or tryptophan, so it likely arises from a read error. The V call is TRBV19, the J call TRBJ2-1, with D unresolved. The CDR3 has 14 amino acids. Trimming removed 3 bases from V and 9 bases from J, with 15 bases in between. CDR1 and CDR2 (germline): LNHDA, SQIVND (reference sequence). The CDR3 DNA follows: TGTGCCAGTAGTATCTCCCCTCAGTGGGGTGAGCAGTTCTCC. Its translation is CASSISPQWGEQFS.

By sample share, this clonotype is medium-sized. The junction shows a germline mismatch at one end, possibly a read error. The V gene is TRBV6-6, the J gene TRBJ2-5; no firm D call. The CDR3 loop spans 10 amino acids. Germline loops: CDR1 MNHNY, CDR2 SVGAGI (reference sequence). CDR3 DNA: TGTGCCAGCAGTTACGGAGTCCCGCACTTC. Its protein product is CASSYGVPHF.

This chain uses TRBV7-2 with TRBJ2-5; maybe TRBD2 (6 bases). Gene TRBJ2-7 matches the end of the DNA better, so the J call may be wrong. CDR3 length equals 14 residues. Germline assignment: CDR1 SGHTA and CDR2 FQGNSA. Here the CDR3 reads CASSRAPGGYEQYF. DNA for the CDR3: TGTGCCAGCAGCCGAGCACCCGGAGGGTACGAGCAGTACTTC.

This clonotype was counted a few times. The chain recombines TRBV7-8 with TRBJ2-5; 8 positions agree with TRBD2. CDR3 size: 16 residues. Germline V gene data show CDR1 as SGHVS and CDR2 as FQNEAQ. The ends lost 8 bases at V and 4 bases at J; junction bases unmatched: 15. As DNA, the CDR3 is TGTGCCAGCGCTCAAATCCCTCTCAGCGGGAGAGAGACCCAGTACTTC. Its translation is CASAQIPLSGRETQYF. The whole variable domain, filled in from reference TRBV7-8 and TRBJ2-5, reads GAGVSQSPRYKVAKRGQDVALRCDPISGHVSLFWYQQALGQGPEFLTYFQNEAQLDKSGLPSDRFFAERPEGSVSTLKIQRTQQEDSAVYLCASAQIPLSGRETQYFGPGTRLLVL.

This clonotype was detected a few times. This chain connects TRBV7-2 to TRBJ2-3; 11 nucleotides agree with TRBD1. The last part of the DNA fits TRBJ1-1 better; the J call may be wrong. Germline values: CDR1 SGHTA, CDR2 FQGNSA. The CDR3 has 17 amino acids. The CDR3 nucleotides are TGTGCCAGCAGCAACCGTCTAGGACAGGGGGCGCCAACTGAAGCTTTCTTT. Translating it yields CASSNRLGQGAPTEAFF.

This clonotype was seen ten or more times. The rearrangement links TRBV5-6 to TRBJ2-7, with 11 bases aligning to TRBD2. V trimming: 1 base; J trimming: 6 bases; junction bases outside the gene matches: 3. Germline-derived CDR1 and CDR2 are SGHDT and YYEEEE. The CDR3 sequence is 14 residues long. The CDR3 DNA is TGTGCCAGCAGCTTGATAGCGGGGGGGGGCGAGCAGTACTTC. Protein sequence: CASSLIAGGGEQYF.

J is TRBJ2-5 and V is TRBV12-3 or TRBV12-4; 9 nucleotides line up with TRBD2. Trimming removed 6 bases from V and 4 bases from J; junction bases left unmatched: 3. The CDR3 is 13 residues long. DNA of the CDR3: TGTGCCAGCAGCCTAGCGGGAAGAGAGACCCAGTACTTC. Translating it yields CASSLAGRETQYF.

This clonotype was counted many times. This may arise from a read error, as a much more abundant clone is one base away. The J gene is TRBJ2-1, the V gene TRBV12-3 or TRBV12-4; weak D call: TRBD1 (6 bases). The DNA end favors TRBJ2-7, so the J call may be wrong. The CDR3 runs to 15 residues. The CDR3 DNA sequence: TGTGCCAGCAGTGCCACTAGTGGGGGACACAATGAGCAGTACTTC. Protein: CASSATSGGHNEQYF.

The CDR3 sequence: CASSPRPQGGRYEQYF. The CDR3 DNA follows: TGTGCCAGCAGTCCTCGCCCCCAGGGCGGCCGCTACGAGCAGTACTTC. J is TRBJ2-3 and V is TRBV12-3 or TRBV12-4, with D possibly matching TRBD1 (5 bases). With the DNA end fitting TRBJ2-7 better, the J assignment may be wrong. This CDR3 comprises 16 residues.

This sequence joins TRBV7-8 and TRBJ2-4, with D hard to call. Germline lookup yields CDR1 SGHVS and CDR2 FQNEAQ. The CDR3 contains 13 residues. Trimming removed 5 bases from V and 5 bases from J, with 10 bases in between. The CDR3 nucleotides read TGTGCCAGCAGCACCGAGGACCAAAACATTCAGTACTTC. Its protein is CASSTEDQNIQYF.

V is TRBV7-2 and J is TRBJ2-3; D possibly corresponds to TRBD1 (6 bases). CDR1 and CDR2 from the germline V gene are SGHTA and FQGNSA. Trimming pared 5 bases from V and 6 bases from J, leaving 18 bases between. The CDR3 sequence is 15 residues long. The CDR3 bases are TGTGCCAGCAGCCCCCCAGGGGCGCAATTGGATACGCAGTATTTT. As protein: CASSPPGAQLDTQYF.

J is TRBJ2-7 and V is TRBV28, with TRBD2 as a possible D gene (5 bases). V was cut by 5 bases and J by 4 bases, with 12 bases left in between. The CDR3 sequence is 13 residues long. Germline CDR1 is MDHEN and CDR2 is SYDVKM. Written as DNA, the CDR3 is TGTGCCAGCAGTCGAAGTAGAGGGTACGAGCAGTACTTC. Translating gives CASSRSRGYEQYF.

V gene TRBV5-1 combines with J gene TRBJ2-3, with no clear D. CDR1 and CDR2 (germline): SGHRS, YFSETQ. The CDR3 has 13 residues. The germline V and J ends were trimmed by 5 bases and 4 bases, with 11 bases remaining between them. The CDR3 spells CASRARNADTQYF. CDR3 nucleotide sequence: TGCGCCAGCAGAGCCCGTAACGCAGATACGCAGTATTTT.

The chain employs TRBV6-8 and TRBJ2-1; 9 positions agree with TRBD2. The CDR3 extends over 15 amino acids. Germline CDR1 is MNHGY and CDR2 is SAAAGT. The ends lost 6 bases at V and 3 bases at J; junction bases unmatched: 6. CDR3: CASSSIAGDYNEQFF. CDR3 bases: TGTGCCAGCAGCTCAATAGCGGGGGACTACAATGAGCAGTTCTTC.